This is a list of T cell receptor beta chains from one sample in a study of blood T cell repertoires in COVID-19. TCRdb's table, derived via immunoSEQ multiplex PCR, lists solely in-frame clones and lacks some. The sample contains a few hundred thousand clones, 92% of which appear only once. The sample taken for sequencing was PBMCs or T cells enriched from blood (not recorded which). The receptor source for this set is a woman aged 25 to 39 who had recovered from COVID-19. CDR3s include the opening cysteine and the closing phenylalanine or tryptophan. The D gene is left open where the match is weak. Size values are once, few and many counts, or a class for expanded clones, and some rows have none.

>-|TRBJ1-6|once|TRBV4-1
CASSQGLRDINSPLHF
TGCGCCAGCAGCCAGGGCCTCCGGGACATTAATTCACCCCTCCACTTT
>-|TRBJ2-5|-|TRBV6-5
CASTRGETQYF
TGTGCCAGCACCCGCGGGGAGACCCAGTACTTC
>-|TRBJ2-1|-|TRBV5-1
CASSGGGGAYNEQFF
TGCGCCAGCAGCGGTGGAGGGGGCGCCTACAATGAGCAGTTCTTC
>TRBD2|TRBJ2-1|-|TRBV24-1
CATSDPNKKREGRYNEQFF
TGTGCCACCAGTGACCCTAATAAAAAGCGGGAGGGGAGGTACAATGAGCAGTTCTTC
>TRBD2|TRBJ2-3|-|TRBV6-4
CASRRSSGGYTDTQYF
TGTGCCAGCAGACGATCTAGCGGGGGGTACACAGATACGCAGTATTTT
>-|TRBJ2-1|-|TRBV19
CASSSGPSPYNEQFF
TGTGCCAGTAGTAGTGGGCCTTCCCCCTACAATGAGCAGTTCTTC
>-|TRBJ1-5|-|TRBV6-2/TRBV6-3
CASSYEWGGNQPQHF
TGTGCCAGCAGTTACGAGTGGGGAGGCAATCAGCCCCAGCATTTT
>-|TRBJ2-4|-|TRBV20-1
CSASSSGQNIQYF
TGCAGTGCTAGTAGTAGCGGACAAAACATTCAGTACTTC
>-|TRBJ2-3|-|TRBV7-3
CASSSGTSLPDTQYF
TGTGCCAGCAGCTCCGGGACTTCCCTCCCAGATACGCAGTATTTT
>-|TRBJ1-1|-|TRBV11-2
CAPKEGLNRTEAFF
TGTGCCCCAAAGGAGGGTCTTAATCGGACTGAAGCTTTCTTT
>-|TRBJ2-7|-|TRBV5-1
CASSLGGRGDEQYF
TGCGCCAGCAGCTTAGGTGGCAGGGGGGACGAGCAGTACTTC
>-|TRBJ1-2|-|TRBV2
CASSGTRGTYGYTF
TGTGCCAGCAGTGGGACTCGAGGAACTTATGGCTACACCTTC
>TRBD1|TRBJ2-3|-|TRBV27
CASLPRDRGISTDTQYF
TGTGCCAGTCTTCCCCGGGACAGGGGAATTAGCACAGATACGCAGTATTTT
>-|TRBJ1-1|-|TRBV7-9
CASSSQGPNTEAFF
TGTGCCAGCAGCTCCCAGGGGCCAAACACTGAAGCTTTCTTT
>-|TRBJ1-2|-|TRBV5-5
CASSRAGAASNYGYTF
TGTGCCAGCAGTCGCGCTGGGGCAGCTTCTAACTATGGCTACACCTTC
>-|TRBJ2-5|once|TRBV28
CASTLGRNQETQYF
TGTGCCAGCACCCTGGGGAGGAACCAAGAGACCCAGTACTTC
>TRBD2|TRBJ2-1|-|TRBV2
CASMLDGLGQFF
TGTGCCAGCATGTTAGACGGACTAGGTCAGTTCTTC
>-|TRBJ1-1|-|TRBV7-9
CASSLVRVNTEAFF
TGTGCCAGCAGCTTAGTTAGAGTGAACACTGAAGCTTTCTTT
>-|TRBJ2-7|-|TRBV5-4
CASSMGLGAYEQYF
TGTGCCAGCAGTATGGGGCTAGGGGCCTACGAGCAGTACTTC
>-|TRBJ1-1|-|TRBV12-3/TRBV12-4
CASSVMLNTEAFF
TGTGCCAGCAGTGTCATGTTGAACACTGAAGCTTTCTTT
>TRBD2|TRBJ2-3|-|TRBV29-1
CSVEPSGGTDTQYF
TGCAGCGTTGAACCTAGCGGGGGAACAGATACGCAGTATTTT
>TRBD1|TRBJ2-5|-|TRBV29-1
CSVGQVEETQYF
TGCAGCGTAGGACAGGTCGAGGAGACCCAGTACTTC
>-|TRBJ2-4|-|TRBV4-1
CASSQEGAPVVENIQYF
TGCGCCAGCAGCCAAGAAGGAGCCCCCGTCGTCGAAAACATTCAGTACTTC
>-|TRBJ1-1|-|TRBV28
CASSFAHDLVNTEAFF
TGTGCCAGCAGTTTCGCCCATGATCTAGTGAACACTGAAGCTTTCTTT
>-|TRBJ2-2|-|TRBV29-1
CSVSYANTGELFF
TGCAGCGTTTCCTACGCAAACACCGGGGAGCTGTTTTTT
>TRBD1|TRBJ1-5|-|TRBV6-9
CASSYSDREIFSNQPQHF
TGTGCCAGCAGTTATTCGGACAGGGAAATATTTAGCAATCAGCCCCAGCATTTT
>-|TRBJ2-2|-|TRBV7-8
CASRDYLNTGELFF
TGTGCCAGCAGGGACTACCTGAACACCGGGGAGCTGTTTTTT
>-|TRBJ1-2|-|TRBV28
CASRPVGAGGYTF
TGTGCCAGCAGACCTGTGGGGGCAGGGGGCTACACCTTC
>TRBD1|TRBJ2-2|-|TRBV28
CASSLPEGTGRTGELFF
TGTGCCAGCAGCCTACCTGAGGGGACAGGGAGGACCGGGGAGCTGTTTTTT
>-|TRBJ1-3|-|TRBV7-6
CASSLSNRAGSGNTIYF
TGTGCCAGCAGCTTATCAAACAGGGCCGGCTCTGGAAACACCATATATTTT
>-|TRBJ2-7|-|TRBV13
CASSLITKSYEQYF
TGTGCCAGCAGCTTGATCACAAAGTCCTACGAGCAGTACTTC
>-|TRBJ2-7|-|TRBV6-2/TRBV6-3
CASSLGGSSYEQYF
TGTGCCAGCAGTTTAGGGGGAAGCTCCTACGAGCAGTACTTC
>TRBD1|TRBJ1-2|once|TRBV5-1
CASSLGRTGDGYTF
TGCGCCAGCAGCTTGGGCCGGACAGGGGATGGCTACACCTTC
>-|TRBJ2-6|-|TRBV19
CASSIDRGTSSSGANVLTF
TGTGCCAGTAGTATAGACCGGGGGACGTCCAGCTCTGGGGCCAACGTCCTGACTTTC
>TRBD2|TRBJ2-5|few|TRBV4-1
CASSTTPGLAETQYF
TGCGCCAGCAGTACAACCCCGGGACTAGCGGAGACCCAGTACTTC